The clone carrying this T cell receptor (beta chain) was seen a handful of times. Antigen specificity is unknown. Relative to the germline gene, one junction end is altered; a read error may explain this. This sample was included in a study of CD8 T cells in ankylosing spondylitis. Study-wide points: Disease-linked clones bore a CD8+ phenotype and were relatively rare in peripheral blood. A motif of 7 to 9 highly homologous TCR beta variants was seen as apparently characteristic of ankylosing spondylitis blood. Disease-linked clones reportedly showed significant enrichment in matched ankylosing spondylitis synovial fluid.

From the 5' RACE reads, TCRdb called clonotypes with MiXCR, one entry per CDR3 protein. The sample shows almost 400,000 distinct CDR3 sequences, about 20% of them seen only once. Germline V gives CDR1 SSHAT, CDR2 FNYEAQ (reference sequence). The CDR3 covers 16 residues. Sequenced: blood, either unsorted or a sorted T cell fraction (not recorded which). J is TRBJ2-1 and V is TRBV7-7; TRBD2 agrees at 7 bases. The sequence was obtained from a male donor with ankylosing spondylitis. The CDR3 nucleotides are TGTGCTAGCAGCTTATCATCGGGGGGCTCCTACAATGAGCAGTTCTTC. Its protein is CASSLSSGGSYNEQFF. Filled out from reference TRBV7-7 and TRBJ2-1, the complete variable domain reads GAGVSQSPRYKVTKRGQDVTLRCDPISSHATLYWYQQALGQGPEFLTYFNYEAQPDKSGLPSDRFSAERPEGSISTLTIQRTEQRDSAMYRCASSLSSGGSYNEQFFGPGTRLTVL.